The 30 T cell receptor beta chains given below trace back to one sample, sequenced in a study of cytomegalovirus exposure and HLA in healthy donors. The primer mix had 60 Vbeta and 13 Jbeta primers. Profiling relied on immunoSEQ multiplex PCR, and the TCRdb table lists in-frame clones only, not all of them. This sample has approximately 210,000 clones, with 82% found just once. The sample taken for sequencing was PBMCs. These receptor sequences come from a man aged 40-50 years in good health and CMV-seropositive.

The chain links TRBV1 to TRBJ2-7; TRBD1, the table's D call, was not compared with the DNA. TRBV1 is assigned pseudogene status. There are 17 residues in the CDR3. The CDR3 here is CTSSQGLGSQGAYEQYF. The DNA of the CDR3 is TGCACCAGCAGCCAAGGATTGGGGAGCCAGGGGGCCTACGAGCAGTACTTC.

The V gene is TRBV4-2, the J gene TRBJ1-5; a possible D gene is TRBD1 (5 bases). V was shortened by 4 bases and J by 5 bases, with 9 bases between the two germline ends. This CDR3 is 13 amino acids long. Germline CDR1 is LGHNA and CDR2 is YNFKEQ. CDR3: CASSRDSYQPQHF. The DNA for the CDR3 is TGTGCCAGCAGCCGAGACAGTTATCAGCCCCAGCATTTT.

CDR3 residues: CASSVLAGGPGEQYF. CDR3 DNA: TGTGCCAGCAGCGTCCTAGCGGGAGGGCCGGGAGAGCAGTACTTC. The chain recombines TRBV5-4 with TRBJ2-7; 12 bases are a match to TRBD2. This CDR3 has 15 residues. V shed 4 bases and J 7 bases; nucleotides not matched to a gene: 9. Germline V gene sequence: CDR1 SGHNT, CDR2 YYREEE (reference sequence).

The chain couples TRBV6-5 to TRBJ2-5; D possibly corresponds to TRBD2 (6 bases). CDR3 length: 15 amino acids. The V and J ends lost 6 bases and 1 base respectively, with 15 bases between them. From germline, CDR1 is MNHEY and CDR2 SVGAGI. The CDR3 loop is CASSRTRGFQETQYF. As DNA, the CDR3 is TGTGCCAGCAGCCGGACGCGGGGTTTCCAAGAGACCCAGTACTTC.

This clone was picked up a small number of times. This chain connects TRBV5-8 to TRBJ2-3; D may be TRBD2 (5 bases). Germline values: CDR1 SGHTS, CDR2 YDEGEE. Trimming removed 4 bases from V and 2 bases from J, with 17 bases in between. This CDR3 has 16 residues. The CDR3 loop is CASSPKGRDTTDTQYF. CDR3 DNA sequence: TGTGCCAGCAGCCCAAAAGGACGGGATACCACAGATACGCAGTATTTT.

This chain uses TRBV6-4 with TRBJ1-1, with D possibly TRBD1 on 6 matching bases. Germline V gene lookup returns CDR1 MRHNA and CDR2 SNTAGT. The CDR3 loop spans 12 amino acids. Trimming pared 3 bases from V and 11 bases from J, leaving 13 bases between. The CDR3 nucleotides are TGTGCCAGCAGTGATAGTACAGGGTGCGCTTTCTTT. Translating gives CASSDSTGCAFF.

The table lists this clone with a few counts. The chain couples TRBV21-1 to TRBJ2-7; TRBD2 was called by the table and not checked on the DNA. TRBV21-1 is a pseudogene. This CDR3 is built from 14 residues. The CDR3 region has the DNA TGTGCCAGCAGCAATGGGGGGGTCTTAGGCGAGCAGTACGTC. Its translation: CASSNGGVLGEQYV.

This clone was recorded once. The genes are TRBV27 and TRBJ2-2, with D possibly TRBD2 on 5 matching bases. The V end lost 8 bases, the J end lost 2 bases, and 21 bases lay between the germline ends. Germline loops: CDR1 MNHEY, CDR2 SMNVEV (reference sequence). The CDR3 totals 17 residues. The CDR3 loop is CASRVGNLLFNTGELFF. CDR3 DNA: TGTGCCAGCCGGGTCGGGAACCTCCTCTTCAACACCGGGGAGCTGTTTTTT.

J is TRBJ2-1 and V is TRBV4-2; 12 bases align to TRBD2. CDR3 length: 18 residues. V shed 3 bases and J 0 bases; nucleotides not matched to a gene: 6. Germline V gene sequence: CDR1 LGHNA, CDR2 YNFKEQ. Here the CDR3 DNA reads TGTGCCAGCAGCCAGGAAGGACTAGCGGGGAGCTCCTACAATGAGCAGTTCTTC. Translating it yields CASSQEGLAGSSYNEQFF.

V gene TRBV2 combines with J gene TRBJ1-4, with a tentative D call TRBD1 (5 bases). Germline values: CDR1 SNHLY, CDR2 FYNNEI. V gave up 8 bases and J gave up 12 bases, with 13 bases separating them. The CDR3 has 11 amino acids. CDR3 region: CASSVDRQLFF. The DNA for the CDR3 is TGTGCCAGCTCCGTAGACAGACAACTGTTTTTT.

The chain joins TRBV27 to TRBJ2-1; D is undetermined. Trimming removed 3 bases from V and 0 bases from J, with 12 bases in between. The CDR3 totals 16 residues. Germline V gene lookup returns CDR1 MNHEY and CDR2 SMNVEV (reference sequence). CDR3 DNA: TGTGCCAGCAGTTTCGCCTCACTGAGCTCCTACAATGAGCAGTTCTTC. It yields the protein CASSFASLSSYNEQFF.

CDR3 nucleotide sequence: TGTGCCAGCTCACCAGGGGCAGGCACTGAAGCTTTCTTT. Its protein product is CASSPGAGTEAFF. The gene calls are TRBV18 and TRBJ1-1, with a weak D call TRBD1 (5 bases). Germline loops: CDR1 KGHSH, CDR2 LQKENI. This CDR3 is built from 13 residues. V lost 2 bases and J 4 bases, leaving 8 bases between the germline ends.

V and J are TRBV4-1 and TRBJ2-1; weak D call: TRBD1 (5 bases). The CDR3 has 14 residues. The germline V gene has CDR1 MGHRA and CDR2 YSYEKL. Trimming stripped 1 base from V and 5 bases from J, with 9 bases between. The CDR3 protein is CASSQAPGNNEQFF. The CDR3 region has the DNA TGCGCCAGCAGCCAAGCCCCAGGGAACAATGAGCAGTTCTTC.

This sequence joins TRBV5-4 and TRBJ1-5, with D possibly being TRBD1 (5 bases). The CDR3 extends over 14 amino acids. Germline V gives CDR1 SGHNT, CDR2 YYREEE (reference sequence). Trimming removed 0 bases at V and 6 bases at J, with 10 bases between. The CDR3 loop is CASSLDRHSQPQHF. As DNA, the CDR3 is TGTGCCAGCAGCTTGGACAGGCACAGTCAGCCCCAGCATTTT.

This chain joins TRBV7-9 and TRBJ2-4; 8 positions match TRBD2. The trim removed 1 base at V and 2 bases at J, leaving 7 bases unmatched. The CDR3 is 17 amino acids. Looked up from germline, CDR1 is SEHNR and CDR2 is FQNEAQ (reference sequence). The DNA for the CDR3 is TGTGCCAGCAGCTTAGTCGGGGGGGGCGCGACCAAAAACATTCAGTACTTC. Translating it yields CASSLVGGGATKNIQYF. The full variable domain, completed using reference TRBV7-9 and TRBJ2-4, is DTGVSQNPRHKITKRGQNVTFRCDPISEHNRLYWYRQTLGQGPEFLTYFQNEAQLEKSRLLSDRFSAERPKGSFSTLEIQRTEQGDSAMYLCASSLVGGGATKNIQYFGAGTRLSVL.

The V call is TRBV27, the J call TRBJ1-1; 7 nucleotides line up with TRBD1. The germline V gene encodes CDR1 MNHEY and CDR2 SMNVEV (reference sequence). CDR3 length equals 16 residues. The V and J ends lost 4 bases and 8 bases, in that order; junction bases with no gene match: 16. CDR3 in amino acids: CASSSRDRPRRGEAFF. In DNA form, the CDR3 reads TGTGCCAGCAGTTCTCGGGACAGACCACGAAGAGGGGAAGCTTTCTTT.

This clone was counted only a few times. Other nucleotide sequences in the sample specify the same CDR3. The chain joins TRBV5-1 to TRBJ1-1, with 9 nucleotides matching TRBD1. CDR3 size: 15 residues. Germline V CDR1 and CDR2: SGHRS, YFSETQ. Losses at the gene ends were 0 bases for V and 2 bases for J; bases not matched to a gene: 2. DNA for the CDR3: TGCGCCAGCAGCTTGGGGGGACAGGGAAACACTGAAGCTTTCTTT. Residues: CASSLGGQGNTEAFF.

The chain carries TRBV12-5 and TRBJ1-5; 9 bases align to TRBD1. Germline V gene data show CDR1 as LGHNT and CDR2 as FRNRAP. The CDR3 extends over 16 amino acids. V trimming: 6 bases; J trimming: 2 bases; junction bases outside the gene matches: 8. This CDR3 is CASGRGQGPGNQPQHF. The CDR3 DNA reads TGTGCTAGTGGAAGGGGACAGGGTCCTGGCAATCAGCCCCAGCATTTT. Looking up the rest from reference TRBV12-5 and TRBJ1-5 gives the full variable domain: DARVTQTPRHKVTEMGQEVTMRCQPILGHNTVFWYRQTMMQGLELLAYFRNRAPLDDSGMPKDRFSAEMPDATLATLKIQPSEPRDSAVYFCASGRGQGPGNQPQHFGDGTRLSIL.

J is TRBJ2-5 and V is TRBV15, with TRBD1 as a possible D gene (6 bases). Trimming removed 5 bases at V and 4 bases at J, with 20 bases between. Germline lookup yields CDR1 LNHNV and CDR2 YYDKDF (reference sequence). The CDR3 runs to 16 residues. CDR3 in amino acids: CATSGGLTGWAETQYF. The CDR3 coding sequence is TGTGCCACCAGCGGAGGACTTACAGGGTGGGCAGAGACCCAGTACTTC.

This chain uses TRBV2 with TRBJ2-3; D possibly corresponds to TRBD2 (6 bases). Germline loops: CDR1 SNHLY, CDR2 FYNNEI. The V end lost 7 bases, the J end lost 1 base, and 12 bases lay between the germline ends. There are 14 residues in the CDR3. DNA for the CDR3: TGTGCCAGCAAAGGGCGGGAAGGCACAGATACGCAGTATTTT. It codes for CASKGREGTDTQYF.

The chain's CDR3 is CASSIDTFTDTQYF. The CDR3 nucleotides read TGTGCCAGCAGCATCGACACGTTTACAGATACGCAGTATTTT. The chain uses TRBV7-9 and TRBJ2-3; D ambiguous. Germline-derived CDR1 and CDR2 are SEHNR and FQNEAQ (reference sequence). The CDR3 loop spans 14 amino acids. The V end was cut by 5 bases, the J end by 3 bases, with 12 bases between.

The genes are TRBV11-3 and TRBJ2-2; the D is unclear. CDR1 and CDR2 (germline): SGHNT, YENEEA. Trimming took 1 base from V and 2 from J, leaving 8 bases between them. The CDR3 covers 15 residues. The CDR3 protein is CASSLVVSNTGELFF. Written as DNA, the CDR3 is TGTGCCAGCAGCTTAGTAGTTAGTAACACCGGGGAGCTGTTTTTT.

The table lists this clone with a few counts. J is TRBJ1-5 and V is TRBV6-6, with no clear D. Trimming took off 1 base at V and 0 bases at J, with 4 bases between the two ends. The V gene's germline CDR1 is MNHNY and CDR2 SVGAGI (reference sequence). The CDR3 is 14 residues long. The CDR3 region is CASSYYGSNQPQHF. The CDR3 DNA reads TGTGCCAGCAGTTACTACGGTAGCAATCAGCCCCAGCATTTT.

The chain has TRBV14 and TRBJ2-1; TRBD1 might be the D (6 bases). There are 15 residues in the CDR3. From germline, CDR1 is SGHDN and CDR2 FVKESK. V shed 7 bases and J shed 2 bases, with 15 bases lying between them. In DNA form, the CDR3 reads TGTGCCAGCACGCAGGGACACTTGGCCTACAATGAGCAGTTCTTC. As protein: CASTQGHLAYNEQFF.

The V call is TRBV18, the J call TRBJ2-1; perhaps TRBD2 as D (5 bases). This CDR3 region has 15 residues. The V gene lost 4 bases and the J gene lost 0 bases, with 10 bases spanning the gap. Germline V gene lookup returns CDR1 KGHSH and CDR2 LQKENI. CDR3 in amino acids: CASSLSGDSYNEQFF. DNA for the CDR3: TGTGCCAGCTCACTCAGCGGTGACTCCTACAATGAGCAGTTCTTC.

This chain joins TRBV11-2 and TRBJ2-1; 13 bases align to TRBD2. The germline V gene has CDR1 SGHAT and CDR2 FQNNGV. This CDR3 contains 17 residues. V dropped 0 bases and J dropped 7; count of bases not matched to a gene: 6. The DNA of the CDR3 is TGTGCCAGCAGCTTAGACTCCCGGACTAGCGGGAGTAATGAGCAGTTCTTC. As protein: CASSLDSRTSGSNEQFF.

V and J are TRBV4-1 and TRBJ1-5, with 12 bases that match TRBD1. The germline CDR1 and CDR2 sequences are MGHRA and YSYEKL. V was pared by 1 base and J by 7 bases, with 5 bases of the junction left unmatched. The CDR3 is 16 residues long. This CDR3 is CASSQAGQGARQPQHF. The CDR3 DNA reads TGCGCCAGCAGCCAAGCGGGACAGGGGGCACGGCAGCCCCAGCATTTT.

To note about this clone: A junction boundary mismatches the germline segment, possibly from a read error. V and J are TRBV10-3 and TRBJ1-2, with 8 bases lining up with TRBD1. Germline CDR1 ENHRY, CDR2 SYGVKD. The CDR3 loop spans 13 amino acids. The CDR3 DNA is TGTGCCATCAGCATTCGGACAGGGACGGACCTCATTTTC. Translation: CAISIRTGTDLIF.

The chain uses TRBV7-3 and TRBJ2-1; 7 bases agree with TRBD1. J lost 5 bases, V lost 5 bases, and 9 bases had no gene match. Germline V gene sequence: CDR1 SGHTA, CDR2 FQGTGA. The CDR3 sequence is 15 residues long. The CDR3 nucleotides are TGTGCCAGCAGCCTCTCCCGGGACAGTAACAATGAGCAGTTCTTC. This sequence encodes CASSLSRDSNNEQFF. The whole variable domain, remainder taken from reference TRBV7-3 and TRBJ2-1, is GAGVSQTPSNKVTEKGKYVELRCDPISGHTALYWYRQSLGQGPEFLIYFQGTGAADDSGLPNDRFFAVRPEGSVSTLKIQRTERGDSAVYLCASSLSRDSNNEQFFGPGTRLTVL.

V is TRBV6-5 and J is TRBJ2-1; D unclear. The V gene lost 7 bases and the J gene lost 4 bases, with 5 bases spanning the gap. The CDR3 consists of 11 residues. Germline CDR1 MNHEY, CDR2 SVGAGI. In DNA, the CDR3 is TGTGCCAGCACCCTGTACAATGAGCAGTTCTTC. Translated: CASTLYNEQFF.